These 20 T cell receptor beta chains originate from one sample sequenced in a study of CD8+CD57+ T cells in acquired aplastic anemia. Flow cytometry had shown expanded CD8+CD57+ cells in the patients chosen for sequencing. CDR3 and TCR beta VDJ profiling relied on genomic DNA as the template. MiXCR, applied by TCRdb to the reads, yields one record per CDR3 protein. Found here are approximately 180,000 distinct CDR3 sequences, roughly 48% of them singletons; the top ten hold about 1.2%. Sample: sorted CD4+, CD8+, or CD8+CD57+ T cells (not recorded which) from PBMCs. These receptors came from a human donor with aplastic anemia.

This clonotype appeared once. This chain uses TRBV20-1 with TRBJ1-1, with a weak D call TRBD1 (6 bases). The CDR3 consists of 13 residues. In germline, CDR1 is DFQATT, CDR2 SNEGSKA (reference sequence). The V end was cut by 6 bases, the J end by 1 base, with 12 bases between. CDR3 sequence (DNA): TGCAGTGCGGTTGGGGGGCCGAACACTGAAGCTTTCTTT. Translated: CSAVGGPNTEAFF.

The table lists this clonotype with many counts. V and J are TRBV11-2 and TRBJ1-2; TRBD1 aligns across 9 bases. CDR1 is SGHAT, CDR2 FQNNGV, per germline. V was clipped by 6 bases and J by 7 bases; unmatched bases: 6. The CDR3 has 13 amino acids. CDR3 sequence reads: CASRKQGASGYTF. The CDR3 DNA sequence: TGTGCCAGCAGAAAACAGGGGGCGTCTGGCTACACCTTC.

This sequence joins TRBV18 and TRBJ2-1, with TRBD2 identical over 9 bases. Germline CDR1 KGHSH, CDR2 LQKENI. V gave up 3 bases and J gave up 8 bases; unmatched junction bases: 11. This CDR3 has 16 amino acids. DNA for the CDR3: TGTGCCAGCTCACCGTTGACTAGCGGTGGGAAAGATGAGCAGTTCTTC. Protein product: CASSPLTSGGKDEQFF.

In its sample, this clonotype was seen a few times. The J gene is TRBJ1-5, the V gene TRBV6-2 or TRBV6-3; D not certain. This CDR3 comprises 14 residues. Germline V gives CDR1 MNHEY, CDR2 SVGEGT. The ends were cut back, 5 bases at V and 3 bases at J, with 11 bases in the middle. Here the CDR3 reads CASSTRVTNQPQHF. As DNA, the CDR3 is TGTGCCAGCAGTACCCGGGTCACCAATCAGCCCCAGCATTTT.

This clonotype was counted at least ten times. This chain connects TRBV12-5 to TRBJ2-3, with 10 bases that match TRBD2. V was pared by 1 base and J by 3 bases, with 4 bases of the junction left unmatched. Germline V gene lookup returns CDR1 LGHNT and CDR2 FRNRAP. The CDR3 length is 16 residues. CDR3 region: CASGLALAGPTDTQYF. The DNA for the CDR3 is TGTGCTAGTGGTTTGGCACTAGCGGGGCCGACAGATACGCAGTATTTT.

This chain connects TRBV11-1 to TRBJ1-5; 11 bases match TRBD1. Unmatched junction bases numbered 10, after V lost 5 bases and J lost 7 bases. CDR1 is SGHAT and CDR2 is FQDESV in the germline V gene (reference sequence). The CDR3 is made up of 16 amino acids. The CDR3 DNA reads TGTGCCAGCAGCATCCGGACAGGGGGCGCGCAACAGCCCCAGCATTTT. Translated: CASSIRTGGAQQPQHF. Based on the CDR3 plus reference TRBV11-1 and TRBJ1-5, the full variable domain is EAEVAQSPRYKITEKSQAVAFWCDPISGHATLYWYRQILGQGPELLVQFQDESVVDDSQLPKDRFSAERLKGVDSTLKIQPAELGDSAMYLCASSIRTGGAQQPQHFGDGTRLSIL.

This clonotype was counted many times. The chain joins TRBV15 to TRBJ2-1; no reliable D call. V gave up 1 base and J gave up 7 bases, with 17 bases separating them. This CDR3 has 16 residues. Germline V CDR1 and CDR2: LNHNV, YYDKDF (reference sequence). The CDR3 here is CATSRGGRLQYNEQFF. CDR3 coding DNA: TGTGCCACCAGCAGAGGAGGCCGGCTCCAGTATAATGAGCAGTTCTTC.

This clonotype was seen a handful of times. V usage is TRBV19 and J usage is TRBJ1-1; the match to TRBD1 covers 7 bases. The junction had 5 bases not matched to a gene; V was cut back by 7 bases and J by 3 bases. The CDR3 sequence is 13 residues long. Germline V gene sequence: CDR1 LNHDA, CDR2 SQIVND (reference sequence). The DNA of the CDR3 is TGTGCCAGTAATAAGGGGGCGGACACTGAAGCTTTCTTT. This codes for CASNKGADTEAFF.

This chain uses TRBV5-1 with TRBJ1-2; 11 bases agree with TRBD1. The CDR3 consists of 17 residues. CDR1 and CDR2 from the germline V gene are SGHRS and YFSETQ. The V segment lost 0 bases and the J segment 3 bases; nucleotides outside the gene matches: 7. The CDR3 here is CASSLGTGGGWDYGYTF. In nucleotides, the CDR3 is TGCGCCAGCAGCTTGGGGACAGGGGGCGGATGGGACTATGGCTACACCTTC.

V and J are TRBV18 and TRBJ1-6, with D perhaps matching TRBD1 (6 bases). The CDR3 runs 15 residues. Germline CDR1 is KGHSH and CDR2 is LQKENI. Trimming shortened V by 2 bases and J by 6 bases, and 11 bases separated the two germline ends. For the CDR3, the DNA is TGTGCCAGCTCACCATATGGGGGGCTTAATTCACCCCTCCACTTT. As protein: CASSPYGGLNSPLHF.

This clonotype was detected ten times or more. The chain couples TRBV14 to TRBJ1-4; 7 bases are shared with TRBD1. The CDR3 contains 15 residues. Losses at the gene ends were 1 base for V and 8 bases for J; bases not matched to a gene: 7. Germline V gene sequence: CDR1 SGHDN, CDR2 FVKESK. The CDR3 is CASSQGQGWPEKLFF. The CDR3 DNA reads TGTGCCAGCAGCCAAGGACAGGGCTGGCCGGAAAAACTGTTTTTT.

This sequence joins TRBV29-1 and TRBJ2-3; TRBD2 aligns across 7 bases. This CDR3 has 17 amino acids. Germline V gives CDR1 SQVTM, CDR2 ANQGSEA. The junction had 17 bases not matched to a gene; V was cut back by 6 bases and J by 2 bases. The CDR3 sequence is CSVGGTGGLTNTDTQYF. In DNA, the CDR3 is TGCAGCGTCGGCGGGACGGGGGGTCTGACAAACACAGATACGCAGTATTTT.

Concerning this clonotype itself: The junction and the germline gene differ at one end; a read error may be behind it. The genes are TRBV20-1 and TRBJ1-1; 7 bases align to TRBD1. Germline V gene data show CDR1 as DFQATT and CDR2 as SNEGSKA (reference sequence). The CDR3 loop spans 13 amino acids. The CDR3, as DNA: TGCAGTACCAGTTCGACAGGGAACTCTGAAGCTTTCTTT. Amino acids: CSTSSTGNSEAFF.

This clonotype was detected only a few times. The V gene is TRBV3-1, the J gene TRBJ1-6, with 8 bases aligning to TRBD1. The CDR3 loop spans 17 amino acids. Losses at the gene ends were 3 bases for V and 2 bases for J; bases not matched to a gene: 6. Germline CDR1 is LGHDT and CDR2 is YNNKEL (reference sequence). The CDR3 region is CASSHPQGAPYNSPLHF. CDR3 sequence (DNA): TGTGCCAGCAGCCACCCCCAGGGGGCCCCCTATAATTCACCCCTCCACTTT.

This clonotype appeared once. CDR3 amino acids: CASSIGQGKYEQYF. CDR3 sequence (DNA): TGCGCCAGCAGCATCGGACAGGGCAAGTACGAGCAGTACTTC. V usage is TRBV5-1 and J usage is TRBJ2-7, with 8 bases lining up with TRBD1. CDR1 SGHRS and CDR2 YFSETQ come from the germline V gene. The CDR3 is 14 residues long. V lost 4 bases, J lost 4 bases, and 7 bases stayed unmatched.

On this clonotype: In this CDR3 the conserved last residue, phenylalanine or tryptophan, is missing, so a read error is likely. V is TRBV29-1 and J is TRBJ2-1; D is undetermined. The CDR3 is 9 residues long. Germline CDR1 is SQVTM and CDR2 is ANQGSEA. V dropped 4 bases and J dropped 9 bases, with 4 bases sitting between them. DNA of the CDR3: TGCAGCGTTGGTGGTGAGCAGTTCTCC. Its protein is CSVGGEQFS.

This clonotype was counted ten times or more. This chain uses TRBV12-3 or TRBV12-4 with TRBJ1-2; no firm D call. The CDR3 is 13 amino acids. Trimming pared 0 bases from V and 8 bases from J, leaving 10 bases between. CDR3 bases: TGTGCCAGCAGTTTAGCAGCCCTAGGGGGCTACACCTTC. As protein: CASSLAALGGYTF.

Here the CDR3 DNA reads TGCAGTGCTCCTCCTCAGGACAGGGGCCAAGAGACCCAGTACTTC. It yields the protein CSAPPQDRGQETQYF. V gene TRBV20-1 combines with J gene TRBJ2-5; 9 bases line up with TRBD1. The germline V gene encodes CDR1 DFQATT and CDR2 SNEGSKA (reference sequence). This CDR3 spans 15 amino acids. V shed 5 bases and J 1 base; nucleotides not matched to a gene: 8.

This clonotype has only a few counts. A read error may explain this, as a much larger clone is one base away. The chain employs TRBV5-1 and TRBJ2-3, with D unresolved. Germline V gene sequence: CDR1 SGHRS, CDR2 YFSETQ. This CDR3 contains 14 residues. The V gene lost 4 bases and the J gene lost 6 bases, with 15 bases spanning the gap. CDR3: CASSPMVLADTQYF. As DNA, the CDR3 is TGCGCCAGCAGCCCTATGGTCTTGGCTGATACGCAGTATTTT.

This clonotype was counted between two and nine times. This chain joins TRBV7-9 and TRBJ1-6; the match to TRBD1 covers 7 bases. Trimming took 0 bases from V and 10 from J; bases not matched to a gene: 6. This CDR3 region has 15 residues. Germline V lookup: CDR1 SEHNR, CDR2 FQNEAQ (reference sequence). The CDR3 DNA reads TGTGCCAGCAGCTTAGCCGGGACAGAGGACTCACCCCTCCACTTT. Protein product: CASSLAGTEDSPLHF.